This T cell receptor beta chain was retrieved from a study of OX40 agonist ivuxolimab in advanced cancers. Measured with immunoSEQ multiplex PCR; TCRdb has only the in-frame clones, and not every one. Among approximately 88,000 clones listed, roughly 88% were seen once. Enrollment shut out patients with autoimmune disease history or systemic immunosuppression. V gave up 8 bases and J gave up 7 bases, with 13 bases separating them. Per germline, CDR1 SGHRS and CDR2 YFSETQ. The CDR3 contains 11 residues. The chain couples TRBV5-1 to TRBJ2-7; D call uncertain. The source was CD4+ or CD8+ T cells sorted from blood, collected in a trial of the OX40 agonist ivuxolimab. The clonotype originates from an adult with an advanced solid tumor such as melanoma, head and neck, liver or kidney cancer. The DNA of the CDR3 is TGCGCCAGTGCCGGCGGTCCGGAGCAGTACTTC. This translates into CASAGGPEQYF.